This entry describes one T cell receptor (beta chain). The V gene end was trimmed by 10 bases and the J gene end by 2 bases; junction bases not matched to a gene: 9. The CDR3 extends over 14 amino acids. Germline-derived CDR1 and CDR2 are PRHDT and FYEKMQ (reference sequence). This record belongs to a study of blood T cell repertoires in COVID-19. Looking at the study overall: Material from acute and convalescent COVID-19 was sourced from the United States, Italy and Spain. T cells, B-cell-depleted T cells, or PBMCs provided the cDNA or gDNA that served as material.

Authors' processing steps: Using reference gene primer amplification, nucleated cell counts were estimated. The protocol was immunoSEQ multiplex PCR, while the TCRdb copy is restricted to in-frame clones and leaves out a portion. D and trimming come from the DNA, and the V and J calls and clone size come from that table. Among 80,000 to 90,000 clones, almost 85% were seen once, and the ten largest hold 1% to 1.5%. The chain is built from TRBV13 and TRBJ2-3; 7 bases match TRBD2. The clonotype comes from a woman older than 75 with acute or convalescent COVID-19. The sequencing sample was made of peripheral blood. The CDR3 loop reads CATSTSTYTDTQYF. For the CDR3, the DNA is TGTGCCACCTCGACTAGCACATACACAGATACGCAGTATTTT.